What follows are 9 T cell receptor beta chains derived from one specimen sequenced in a study of shared clonotypes between healthy human individuals. Naive CD8 isolation took CD45RO-negative cells positively selected for CCR7 and excluded terminally differentiated effector memory CD45RA+ cells. Clones were sequenced by immunoSEQ multiplex PCR, and TCRdb holds only the in-frame ones, with some missing. This table has about 2.1 million clones, 90% to 95% appearing once. Material: naive CD8+ T cells from PBMCs. These receptor sequences come from a man aged 18 to 30 in good health. Some clones in this sample may be carry-over from other donors' samples.

This sequence joins TRBV5-1 and TRBJ2-5; 7 nucleotides align to TRBD1. This CDR3 spans 14 amino acids. V trimming: 4 bases; J trimming: 2 bases; junction bases outside the gene matches: 5. Germline V gives CDR1 SGHRS, CDR2 YFSETQ. CDR3: CASSPYRGQETQYF. The CDR3, as DNA: TGCGCCAGCAGCCCTTACAGGGGACAAGAGACCCAGTACTTC.

This clone was seen once. The chain uses TRBV13 and TRBJ1-5; no definite D call. Trimming shortened V by 5 bases and J by 7 bases, and 12 bases separated the two germline ends. The CDR3 sequence is 13 residues long. The germline V gene encodes CDR1 PRHDT and CDR2 FYEKMQ (reference sequence). As DNA, the CDR3 is TGTGCCAGCAGCAATCAAGGGTTCCAGCCCCAGCATTTT. Translated, it gives CASSNQGFQPQHF.

This clone was recorded only once. The rearrangement links TRBV12-5 to TRBJ2-2; TRBD1 matches 11 bases. V lost 1 base, J lost 1 base, and 20 bases stayed unmatched. The CDR3 sequence is 23 residues long. Germline assignment: CDR1 LGHNT and CDR2 FRNRAP. The chain's CDR3 is CASGLGYAGQGAEAYRNTGELFF. The CDR3 DNA reads as TGTGCTAGTGGTTTGGGGTACGCTGGACAGGGGGCCGAGGCTTACCGGAACACCGGGGAGCTGTTTTTT. The full variable domain, in which reference TRBV12-5 and TRBJ2-2 provide the parts outside the CDR3, is DARVTQTPRHKVTEMGQEVTMRCQPILGHNTVFWYRQTMMQGLELLAYFRNRAPLDDSGMPKDRFSAEMPDATLATLKIQPSEPRDSAVYFCASGLGYAGQGAEAYRNTGELFFGEGSRLTVL.

The J gene is TRBJ1-2, the V gene TRBV7-3; TRBD1 is a possible D gene (5 bases). The V gene lost 5 bases and the J gene lost 2 bases, with 21 bases spanning the gap. CDR3 length equals 17 residues. Germline loops: CDR1 SGHTA, CDR2 FQGTGA. In nucleotides, the CDR3 is TGTGCCAGCAGCCTGGGCGGGGCGGAACTAACCAACTATGGCTACACCTTC. Protein sequence: CASSLGGAELTNYGYTF.

The rearrangement uses TRBV27 and TRBJ2-1; 7 nucleotides match TRBD2. V shed 4 bases, J shed 3 bases, and the junction held 3 bases outside the gene matches. CDR1 and CDR2 (germline): MNHEY, SMNVEV (reference sequence). The CDR3 totals 14 residues. DNA for the CDR3: TGTGCCAGCAGTTGGGAGGGGATCTACAATGAGCAGTTCTTC. It specifies CASSWEGIYNEQFF.

The gene calls are TRBV5-1 and TRBJ2-1, with 9 bases aligning to TRBD1. The CDR3 extends over 17 amino acids. Per germline, CDR1 SGHRS and CDR2 YFSETQ. Unmatched junction bases numbered 13, after V lost 3 bases and J lost 6 bases. In DNA, the CDR3 is TGCGCCAGCAGCTCGGGGATTGGGACAGGGAAATTCAATGAGCAGTTCTTC. This codes for CASSSGIGTGKFNEQFF.

The rearrangement links TRBV9 to TRBJ2-7, with TRBD1 matching over 8 bases. There are 17 residues in the CDR3. V trimming: 2 bases; J trimming: 5 bases; junction bases outside the gene matches: 15. The germline CDR1 and CDR2 sequences are SGDLS and YYNGEE. The DNA of the CDR3 is TGTGCCAGCAGCGTTTCTTATCCCGGGACAGGTAAAGACGAGCAGTACTTC. Protein: CASSVSYPGTGKDEQYF.

This sequence joins TRBV28 and TRBJ1-1; tentatively, D is TRBD1 (6 bases). The germline V and J ends were trimmed by 7 bases and 2 bases, with 23 bases remaining between them. This CDR3 has 17 residues. The germline gives CDR1 MDHEN, CDR2 SYDVKM. The CDR3 loop reads CASTRTTSGTKNTEAFF. The CDR3 DNA reads TGTGCCAGCACCCGGACCACCTCCGGGACAAAAAACACTGAAGCTTTCTTT. Full variable domain (missing parts from reference TRBV28 and TRBJ1-1): DVKVTQSSRYLVKRTGEKVFLECVQDMDHENMFWYRQDPGLGLRLIYFSYDVKMKEKGDIPEGYSVSREKKERFSLILESASTNQTSMYLCASTRTTSGTKNTEAFFGQGTRLTVV.

The V and J genes are TRBV28 and TRBJ2-1, with 7 positions matching TRBD2. Germline V lookup: CDR1 MDHEN, CDR2 SYDVKM. V dropped 6 bases and J dropped 2; count of bases not matched to a gene: 7. CDR3 size: 15 residues. The CDR3 coding sequence is TGTGCCAGCAGGTTGCTAGCGGACACCTACAATGAGCAGTTCTTC. Its translation: CASRLLADTYNEQFF.